One sample yielded the 5 T cell receptor beta chains listed below, sequenced in a study of identical twins. Each CDR3 protein gets one entry after TCRdb re-called the 5' RACE reads with MiXCR. The sample includes around 1.7 million distinct CDR3 sequences, around 33% of them seen just once. Sequenced input: cord blood. These receptor sequences come from a newborn girl in good health.

The chain joins TRBV24-1 to TRBJ1-2; a weak D match, TRBD1 (5 bases). V gave up 0 bases and J gave up 2 bases, with 9 bases separating them. CDR1 and CDR2 (germline): KGHDR, SFDVKD. The CDR3 covers 15 residues. The CDR3 here is CATSDLGRTNYGYTF. The DNA of the CDR3 is TGTGCCACCAGTGATTTGGGACGGACAAACTATGGCTACACCTTC.

This clonotype was detected ten times or more. The chain has TRBV12-3 or TRBV12-4 and TRBJ2-4, with 8 bases that match TRBD1. The CDR3 is 15 residues long. Trimming removed 6 bases from V and 4 bases from J; junction bases left unmatched: 8. CDR3 residues: CASSPSGTGKNIQYF. In DNA, the CDR3 is TGTGCCAGCAGCCCCTCCGGGACAGGAAAAAACATTCAGTACTTC.

This clonotype was counted many times. J is TRBJ2-3 and V is TRBV5-1; tentative D call: TRBD1 (6 bases). Germline CDR1 reads SGHRS; CDR2 reads YFSETQ. CDR3 length: 16 amino acids. V was shortened by 7 bases and J by 0 bases, with 18 bases between the two germline ends. The CDR3 is CASRVHRDGSTDTQYF. The CDR3 nucleotides are TGCGCCAGCCGCGTACACAGGGATGGAAGCACAGATACGCAGTATTTT.

Only a few counts were recorded for this clonotype. The chain couples TRBV3-1 to TRBJ1-2; 9 bases align to TRBD1. The V gene's germline CDR1 is LGHDT and CDR2 YNNKEL (reference sequence). The CDR3 loop spans 16 amino acids. Germline trimming cut 3 bases from V and 8 bases from J; bases unmatched to any gene: 13. The CDR3 coding sequence is TGTGCCAGCAGCCAGGCTGGGACAGGGCCTTGGGGAGGCTACACCTTC. Its protein is CASSQAGTGPWGGYTF.

The V call is TRBV6-5, the J call TRBJ2-7; the D call may be TRBD1 or TRBD2 (6 bases each). The CDR3 runs to 13 residues. Germline CDR1 and CDR2: MNHEY and SVGAGI. Trimming shortened V by 7 bases and J by 7 bases, and 17 bases separated the two germline ends. CDR3 sequence: CASTLGGTKEQYF. As DNA, the CDR3 is TGTGCCAGCACCCTAGGGGGGACAAAAGAGCAGTACTTC.